The 26 T cell receptor beta chains presented below share a single source sample, sequenced in a study of blood T cell repertoires in COVID-19. Produced via immunoSEQ multiplex PCR; TCRdb's table is partial and in-frame only. The sample consists of fewer than 200,000 clones, around 74% of them appearing once. Sequencing input: peripheral blood. Every receptor here comes from a woman aged 80 or over with acute or convalescent COVID-19.

The rearrangement uses TRBV2 and TRBJ2-7; a possible D gene is TRBD2 (6 bases). Germline V gives CDR1 SNHLY, CDR2 FYNNEI. The CDR3 contains 13 residues. Trimming stripped 6 bases from V and 3 bases from J, with 12 bases between. The CDR3 region has the DNA TGTGCCAGCAGGGAGGGACGGGACTACGAGCAGTACTTC. Encoded protein: CASREGRDYEQYF.

The rearrangement joins TRBV7-7 to TRBJ2-1, with TRBD1 matching 7 bases. Looked up from germline, CDR1 is SSHAT and CDR2 is FNYEAQ (reference sequence). V lost 1 base, J lost 8 bases, and 2 bases stayed unmatched. The CDR3 has 13 amino acids. The CDR3 bases are TGTGCCAGCAGCTTAGACAGGGGCTATGAGCAGTTCTTC. Its translation: CASSLDRGYEQFF.

The rearrangement joins TRBV3-1 (or the pseudogene TRBV3-2) to TRBJ1-2; D may be TRBD1 (5 bases). Germline values: CDR1 LGHDT, CDR2 YNNKEL (reference sequence). The CDR3 has 14 amino acids. Trimming took off 0 bases at V and 4 bases at J, with 9 bases between the two ends. CDR3 protein: CASSQDAGIYGYTF. The CDR3 DNA reads as TGTGCCAGCAGCCAAGATGCAGGGATCTATGGCTACACCTTC.

As regards this clone: Other DNA sequences in this specimen translate into the identical CDR3. The rearrangement joins TRBV7-2 to TRBJ2-3; 7 bases agree with TRBD2. The CDR3 has 14 amino acids. Trimming cost V 0 bases and J 3 bases; bases outside gene matches: 0. From germline, CDR1 is SGHTA and CDR2 FQGNSA. The CDR3 protein is CASSLASGTDTQYF. In DNA form, the CDR3 reads TGTGCCAGCAGCTTAGCTAGCGGGACAGATACGCAGTATTTT.

The gene calls are TRBV5-1 and TRBJ2-1; 10 positions agree with TRBD2. This CDR3 has 18 amino acids. V lost 5 bases, J lost 0 bases, and 11 bases stayed unmatched. Germline CDR1 reads SGHRS; CDR2 reads YFSETQ. This chain's CDR3 is CASRATGTSDGSYNEQFF. CDR3 in DNA: TGCGCCAGCAGAGCAACCGGGACTAGCGATGGCTCCTACAATGAGCAGTTCTTC.

The CDR3 DNA reads as TGTGCCACGGGACAGGGACACAATCAGCCCCAGCATTTT. Translating gives CATGQGHNQPQHF. This chain joins TRBV19 and TRBJ1-5, with 9 bases lining up with TRBD1. J lost 3 bases, V lost 10 bases, and 4 bases had no gene match. The germline V gene has CDR1 LNHDA and CDR2 SQIVND (reference sequence). This CDR3 comprises 13 residues.

V usage is TRBV5-4 and J usage is TRBJ2-5, with 9 positions matching TRBD2. CDR1 and CDR2 (germline): SGHNT, YYREEE (reference sequence). CDR3 length: 17 amino acids. With V trimmed by 0 bases and J by 2 bases, 8 bases remained unmatched. The CDR3 is CASSLGGLAGKQETQYF. As DNA, the CDR3 is TGTGCCAGCAGCTTGGGGGGGCTAGCGGGAAAACAAGAGACCCAGTACTTC.

This chain uses TRBV28 with TRBJ1-2, with 9 bases fitting TRBD1. Per germline, CDR1 MDHEN and CDR2 SYDVKM. The CDR3 covers 16 residues. V lost 2 bases to trimming and J lost 4 bases; unmatched junction nucleotides: 8. CDR3 sequence reads: CASSLGNDRGAYGYTF. CDR3 coding DNA: TGTGCCAGCAGTTTAGGGAATGACAGGGGGGCCTATGGCTACACCTTC.

The V gene is TRBV4-2, the J gene TRBJ2-7, with 12 bases lining up with TRBD2. V lost 2 bases and J lost 2; bases outside the gene matches: 1. CDR1 and CDR2 (germline): LGHNA, YNFKEQ. The CDR3 runs to 15 residues. The CDR3 reads CASSQRLAGAYEQYF. The CDR3 DNA reads TGTGCCAGCAGCCAAAGACTAGCGGGAGCCTACGAGCAGTACTTC.

The V and J genes are TRBV5-5 and TRBJ2-5, with D perhaps TRBD1 (6 bases). The germline V gene has CDR1 SGHKS and CDR2 YYEKEE (reference sequence). The CDR3 runs 15 residues. V lost 1 base and J 0 bases, leaving 10 bases between the germline ends. CDR3 bases: TGTGCCAGCAGCTTGCCCCGGACAGACCAAGAGACCCAGTACTTC. This codes for CASSLPRTDQETQYF.

The chain links TRBV6-6 to TRBJ2-7; 11 nucleotides match TRBD1. Germline values: CDR1 MNHNY, CDR2 SVGAGI (reference sequence). This CDR3 region has 14 residues. V shed 4 bases, J shed 2 bases, and the junction held 1 base outside the gene matches. The CDR3 is CASSWGQGAYEQYF. CDR3 nucleotide sequence: TGTGCCAGCAGTTGGGGACAGGGGGCCTACGAGCAGTACTTC.

The gene calls are TRBV2 and TRBJ1-4; possibly TRBD1 for D (6 bases). This CDR3 contains 14 residues. V was shortened by 4 bases and J by 8 bases, with 14 bases between the two germline ends. Germline CDR1 reads SNHLY; CDR2 reads FYNNEI. Written as DNA, the CDR3 is TGTGCCAGCAGTGTTCACAGGGCGAACGAAAAACTGTTTTTT. Its translation: CASSVHRANEKLFF.

The J gene is TRBJ2-7, the V gene TRBV10-3; 7 nucleotides agree with TRBD2. CDR1 ENHRY and CDR2 SYGVKD come from the germline V gene. The V and J ends lost 7 bases and 2 bases, in that order; junction bases with no gene match: 8. This CDR3 has 14 amino acids. The chain's CDR3 is CAIMGEGSPYEQYF. For the CDR3, the DNA is TGTGCCATCATGGGGGAGGGGTCCCCCTACGAGCAGTACTTC.

The chain recombines TRBV28 with TRBJ1-2; D is perhaps TRBD1 (5 bases). Deletions cut 7 bases from V and 8 bases from J, with 17 bases between. From germline, CDR1 is MDHEN and CDR2 SYDVKM. This CDR3 comprises 13 residues. CDR3 loop: CASNPGQLRGYTF. The CDR3 DNA sequence: TGTGCCAGCAACCCCGGACAACTAAGGGGCTACACCTTC.

The genes are TRBV30 and TRBJ2-3; 10 bases are a match to TRBD1. Germline assignment: CDR1 GTSNPN and CDR2 SVGIG (reference sequence). The length of the CDR3 is 16 residues. V was pared by 3 bases and J by 0 bases, with 6 bases of the junction left unmatched. The CDR3 bases are TGTGCCTGGAGACCCGGACAGGGGGGGAGCACAGATACGCAGTATTTT. This encodes CAWRPGQGGSTDTQYF.

This chain joins TRBV18 and TRBJ2-1, with 12 bases identical to TRBD2. J gave up 3 bases and V 6 bases, and 3 bases lay outside the gene matches. CDR1 is KGHSH, CDR2 LQKENI, per germline. The CDR3 contains 15 residues. Here the CDR3 reads CASSWTSGIYNEQFF. For the CDR3, the DNA is TGTGCCAGCTCCTGGACTAGCGGGATCTACAATGAGCAGTTCTTC.

The rearrangement uses TRBV7-8 and TRBJ2-6; a weak D match, TRBD2 (5 bases). CDR1 SGHVS and CDR2 FQNEAQ come from the germline V gene. V was clipped by 2 bases and J by 4 bases, with 9 bases between them. CDR3 length: 15 residues. The CDR3 is CASSLMGAGANVLTF. The CDR3 nucleotides read TGTGCCAGCAGCTTAATGGGAGCAGGGGCCAACGTCCTGACTTTC.

The gene calls are TRBV6-2 or TRBV6-3 and TRBJ1-5, with D perhaps TRBD1 (6 bases). Germline CDR1 MNHEY, CDR2 SVGEGT. This CDR3 spans 16 amino acids. V was trimmed by 1 base and J by 1 base, leaving 11 bases between them. The CDR3 DNA is TGTGCCAGCAGTTACTGGGGCAGGGGAAGCAATCAGCCCCAGCATTTT. The encoded protein is CASSYWGRGSNQPQHF.

The chain joins TRBV7-8 to TRBJ2-1; D perhaps matches TRBD1 (7 bases). Germline V CDR1 and CDR2: SGHVS, FQNEAQ. The length of the CDR3 is 15 residues. The V end lost 1 base, the J end lost 8 bases, and 15 bases lay between the germline ends. CDR3 residues: CASSLGPGGLDEQFF. CDR3 coding DNA: TGTGCCAGCAGCTTAGGGCCAGGGGGGCTCGATGAGCAGTTCTTC.

There are a few counts of this clone. This chain connects TRBV24-1 to TRBJ1-5; 9 nucleotides align to TRBD1. The CDR3 sequence is 15 residues long. Germline V gene data show CDR1 as KGHDR and CDR2 as SFDVKD. V was pared by 4 bases and J by 7 bases, with 7 bases of the junction left unmatched. The CDR3 nucleotides are TGTGCCACCAGTGACTCCGACAGGGGGGAGCAGCCCCAGCATTTT. As protein: CATSDSDRGEQPQHF.

The CDR3 DNA reads as TGTGCCAGCAGCTTATGGCGGGAGGGCTCCTACGAGCAGTACTTC. This sequence encodes CASSLWREGSYEQYF. The chain uses TRBV13 and TRBJ2-7; 9 bases match TRBD2. The ends lost 2 bases at V and 0 bases at J; junction bases unmatched: 2. This CDR3 region has 15 residues. Germline values: CDR1 PRHDT, CDR2 FYEKMQ (reference sequence).

This chain links TRBV12-3 or TRBV12-4 with TRBJ2-7; D gene uncertain. With 5 bases removed from V and 6 bases from J, the gap between germline ends came to 11 bases. This CDR3 is built from 12 residues. This CDR3 is CASSNSNGEQYF. CDR3 in DNA: TGTGCCAGCAGTAACTCAAATGGCGAGCAGTACTTC.

This sequence joins TRBV30 and TRBJ2-1; TRBD2 aligns across 11 bases. Germline V gene sequence: CDR1 GTSNPN, CDR2 SVGIG (reference sequence). The CDR3 covers 15 residues. V dropped 1 base and J dropped 9; count of bases not matched to a gene: 8. In DNA, the CDR3 is TGTGCCTGGAGTGATACTAGCGGGAGTCTTGGTGAGCAGTTCTTC. Amino acid sequence: CAWSDTSGSLGEQFF.

The gene calls are TRBV30 and TRBJ1-3; TRBD1 matches 8 bases. This CDR3 comprises 13 residues. Germline V gene data show CDR1 as GTSNPN and CDR2 as SVGIG (reference sequence). The V gene end was trimmed by 5 bases and the J gene end by 1 base; junction bases not matched to a gene: 1. The CDR3 DNA reads TGTGCCTGGGACAGGGGATCTGGAAACACCATATATTTT. Protein: CAWDRGSGNTIYF.

V and J are TRBV7-2 and TRBJ1-1; TRBD1 might be the D (5 bases). Germline V gives CDR1 SGHTA, CDR2 FQGNSA. The V gene lost 3 bases and the J gene lost 1 base, with 9 bases spanning the gap. This CDR3 spans 14 amino acids. In DNA form, the CDR3 reads TGTGCCAGCAGCTTGCCGACAGAGAACACTGAAGCTTTCTTT. Amino acids: CASSLPTENTEAFF. Using reference TRBV7-2 and TRBJ1-1 for the parts outside the CDR3, the full variable domain is GAGVSQSPSNKVTEKGKDVELRCDPISGHTALYWYRQSLGQGLEFLIYFQGNSAPDKSGLPSDRFSAERTGGSVSTLTIQRTQQEDSAVYLCASSLPTENTEAFFGQGTRLTVV.

The chain couples TRBV9 to TRBJ2-1; TRBD1 is a possible D gene (6 bases). The germline V and J ends were trimmed by 4 bases and 1 base, with 15 bases remaining between them. The CDR3 has 16 residues. Germline V gives CDR1 SGDLS, CDR2 YYNGEE. CDR3 nucleotide sequence: TGTGCCAGCAGCCCCCGGACAGCCCGATCCTACAATGAGCAGTTCTTC. Its protein is CASSPRTARSYNEQFF.